These T cell receptor beta chains were read from a single sample in a study of blood T cell repertoires in COVID-19. Sequencing was performed with immunoSEQ multiplex PCR; in TCRdb, only in-frame clones are kept and a portion is missing. This table holds over 200,000 clones, around 90% found once. The sequenced material came from PBMCs or T cells enriched from blood (not recorded which). These receptors were obtained from a man under 40 who had been exposed to COVID-19. The CDR3 runs from the conserved cysteine through the conserved F or W. The D gene is left open where the match is weak. Expanded clones are given a class, and other clones once, few, many or no size at all.

-	-	TRBV15	TRBJ2-3	TGTGCCACCAGCGTAATAGCAACAGATACGCAGTATTTT	CATSVIATDTQYF
-	-	TRBV27	TRBJ2-7	TGTGCCAGCAGTTTGTTGGGGGCGGGTCACGAGCAGTACTTC	CASSLLGAGHEQYF
-	-	TRBV19	TRBJ1-5	TGTGCCAGTAGTATTTGGAGGCAGCCCCAGCATTTT	CASSIWRQPQHF
-	-	TRBV28	TRBJ1-4	TGTGCCAGCAGTTTACAGTCCAGTCTTACAACTAATGAAAAACTGTTTTTT	CASSLQSSLTTNEKLFF
-	-	TRBV5-1	TRBJ1-2	TGCGCCAGCAGCTTAACGGACACCGGCTATGGCTACACCTTC	CASSLTDTGYGYTF
-	TRBD2	TRBV30	TRBJ2-1	TGTGCCTGGAGCCGGACTAGCGGGGGCGATGAGCAGTTCTTC	CAWSRTSGGDEQFF
-	-	TRBV9	TRBJ2-7	TGTGCCAGCAGCGTAGATCCAGGGGATGAGGACGAGCAGTACTTC	CASSVDPGDEDEQYF
-	-	TRBV14	TRBJ2-1	TGTGCCAGCAGCCAAGATCCCGGGGAGCAGTTCTTC	CASSQDPGEQFF
once	TRBD1	TRBV27	TRBJ1-5	TGTGCCAGCAGCAACAGGGGGAGGGAGCCCCAGCATTTT	CASSNRGREPQHF
-	-	TRBV9	TRBJ1-1	TGTGCCAGCAGCGAAGACCCGGGGAACACTGAAGCTTTCTTT	CASSEDPGNTEAFF
once	-	TRBV6-5	TRBJ2-7	TGTGCCAGCAGCCAAATCCACGTCGGTTACGAGCAGTACTTC	CASSQIHVGYEQYF
-	-	TRBV19	TRBJ2-1	TGTGCCAGTAGTCTGTCGGGGTTCCACAATGAGCAGTTCTTC	CASSLSGFHNEQFF
-	TRBD1	TRBV13	TRBJ1-2	TGTGCCAGCAGGAGGGACAGGGAGTATGGCTACACCTTC	CASRRDREYGYTF
-	-	TRBV4-1	TRBJ1-6	TGCGCCAGCAGCCAAGGATCTAGCTCCTATAATTCACCCCTCCACTTT	CASSQGSSSYNSPLHF
-	-	TRBV5-1	TRBJ2-2	TGCGCCAGCAGCTTGGGGTGGACAGAGAACACCGGGGAGCTGTTTTTT	CASSLGWTENTGELFF
-	-	TRBV5-1	TRBJ1-5	TGCGCCACCATTCGAGGCTGGCCTAGGCAGCCCCAGCATTTT	CATIRGWPRQPQHF
-	-	TRBV5-4	TRBJ1-1	TGTGCCAGCAGCAGGAGGGACGGAGAGAACACTGAAGCTTTCTTT	CASSRRDGENTEAFF